This T cell receptor beta chain was identified in a study of blood T cell repertoires in COVID-19 (dated by TCRdb to 2018 to 2021). Regarding the complete study: Collaborator samples came from the United States, Italy and Spain and covered acute and convalescent phases of COVID-19. Subjects who had been exposed to COVID-19, were actively infected with it, or had recovered from it provided the deeply sampled blood TCRbeta repertoires that made up the dataset. The repertoires were released in a freely available public database intended as a resource for research on the immune response to SARS-CoV-2. A de-identified subject ID, COVID-19 status, age in years and sex were almost always included in the sample metadata. The samples were drawn from two sources: the first 160 participants of the ongoing ImmuneRACE study, and 1,254 subjects contributed by 6 global collaborators. Where available, HLA class I and class II types were obtained from metadata supplied by the sample provider rather than from assay-based typing. The prospective study material was composed of cDNA or gDNA derived from T cells, B-cell-depleted T cells, or PBMCs.

TCRbeta CDR3 regions were amplified from genomic DNA using the immunoSEQ Assay, a bias-controlled multiplex PCR. Turning to the authors' computational methods: Within the assay, amplification of reference gene primers was used to estimate how many nucleated cells each sample contained. To quantify the absolute abundance of each unique TCRbeta CDR3 rearrangement, sequence reads were collapsed and filtered. For each sample, productive Simpson clonality was calculated by taking the square root of Simpson's diversity index across productive rearrangements. The table was pulled from immuneACCESS by TCRdb, which kept in-frame rearrangements only. Such tables lose some clones; where checked, under half of the loss comes from unresolved V genes, and the rest has no known cause. V and J calls and clone size are copied from that table; D and trimming were computed from the DNA. The sample table holds 95,000 to 150,000 clones, of which under 85% were seen once. Of the sample, about 10% is held by the ten largest clones.

V and J lose 1 base and 3 bases, and a span of 13 bases separates them. The cysteine opens and the phenylalanine closes a CDR3 of 15 amino acids. The DNA shown is the 45-base CDR3, in frame from base 1. CDR1 and CDR2 were assigned from the germline V gene as SGHRS and YFSETQ. Each collaborating institution followed its own protocols to collect whole blood in K2EDTA tubes. For TCRbeta analysis, collaborators shipped samples in one of three forms: frozen whole blood, isolated PBMCs, or DNA extracted from either of those sample types. Turning to this clone: The antigen it recognizes is unknown. Nothing much larger sits one base from this clone, and base qualities are not available.

Points the paper makes about the study in general: The amount of clinical and demographic metadata varied by source and participant and was provided uncurated.

This chain is built from TRBV5-1 and TRBJ1-1, with TRBD1 as a weak D call on 5 bases. Material for sequencing was peripheral blood. This clonotype originated in a man in his sixties with acute or convalescent COVID-19. The CDR3 corresponds to CASSLYGATDTEAFF. The nucleotides read TGCGCCAGCAGCTTGTATGGGGCGACGGACACTGAAGCTTTCTTT.